The T cell receptor (beta chain) described here comes from a study of cytomegalovirus exposure and HLA in healthy donors. CDR3 size: 17 residues. Vbeta (60) and Jbeta (13) primers were used in the PCR. Using immunoSEQ multiplex PCR, the repertoire was profiled, and TCRdb retains in-frame clones only, with some absent. The profile shows approximately 100,000 clones, approximately 80% of them singletons. This TCR came from a female donor in good health and CMV-seropositive. The sequenced sample consisted of PBMCs. The genes are TRBV21-1 and TRBJ2-1; TRBD2 reflects the table's D call only, with no check against the DNA. TRBV21-1 is a pseudogene locus. The CDR3 DNA sequence: TGTGCCAGCAGCAAAGAAGGGACTAGCGGGAGTTACAATGAGCAGTTCTTC. Its translation is CASSKEGTSGSYNEQFF.